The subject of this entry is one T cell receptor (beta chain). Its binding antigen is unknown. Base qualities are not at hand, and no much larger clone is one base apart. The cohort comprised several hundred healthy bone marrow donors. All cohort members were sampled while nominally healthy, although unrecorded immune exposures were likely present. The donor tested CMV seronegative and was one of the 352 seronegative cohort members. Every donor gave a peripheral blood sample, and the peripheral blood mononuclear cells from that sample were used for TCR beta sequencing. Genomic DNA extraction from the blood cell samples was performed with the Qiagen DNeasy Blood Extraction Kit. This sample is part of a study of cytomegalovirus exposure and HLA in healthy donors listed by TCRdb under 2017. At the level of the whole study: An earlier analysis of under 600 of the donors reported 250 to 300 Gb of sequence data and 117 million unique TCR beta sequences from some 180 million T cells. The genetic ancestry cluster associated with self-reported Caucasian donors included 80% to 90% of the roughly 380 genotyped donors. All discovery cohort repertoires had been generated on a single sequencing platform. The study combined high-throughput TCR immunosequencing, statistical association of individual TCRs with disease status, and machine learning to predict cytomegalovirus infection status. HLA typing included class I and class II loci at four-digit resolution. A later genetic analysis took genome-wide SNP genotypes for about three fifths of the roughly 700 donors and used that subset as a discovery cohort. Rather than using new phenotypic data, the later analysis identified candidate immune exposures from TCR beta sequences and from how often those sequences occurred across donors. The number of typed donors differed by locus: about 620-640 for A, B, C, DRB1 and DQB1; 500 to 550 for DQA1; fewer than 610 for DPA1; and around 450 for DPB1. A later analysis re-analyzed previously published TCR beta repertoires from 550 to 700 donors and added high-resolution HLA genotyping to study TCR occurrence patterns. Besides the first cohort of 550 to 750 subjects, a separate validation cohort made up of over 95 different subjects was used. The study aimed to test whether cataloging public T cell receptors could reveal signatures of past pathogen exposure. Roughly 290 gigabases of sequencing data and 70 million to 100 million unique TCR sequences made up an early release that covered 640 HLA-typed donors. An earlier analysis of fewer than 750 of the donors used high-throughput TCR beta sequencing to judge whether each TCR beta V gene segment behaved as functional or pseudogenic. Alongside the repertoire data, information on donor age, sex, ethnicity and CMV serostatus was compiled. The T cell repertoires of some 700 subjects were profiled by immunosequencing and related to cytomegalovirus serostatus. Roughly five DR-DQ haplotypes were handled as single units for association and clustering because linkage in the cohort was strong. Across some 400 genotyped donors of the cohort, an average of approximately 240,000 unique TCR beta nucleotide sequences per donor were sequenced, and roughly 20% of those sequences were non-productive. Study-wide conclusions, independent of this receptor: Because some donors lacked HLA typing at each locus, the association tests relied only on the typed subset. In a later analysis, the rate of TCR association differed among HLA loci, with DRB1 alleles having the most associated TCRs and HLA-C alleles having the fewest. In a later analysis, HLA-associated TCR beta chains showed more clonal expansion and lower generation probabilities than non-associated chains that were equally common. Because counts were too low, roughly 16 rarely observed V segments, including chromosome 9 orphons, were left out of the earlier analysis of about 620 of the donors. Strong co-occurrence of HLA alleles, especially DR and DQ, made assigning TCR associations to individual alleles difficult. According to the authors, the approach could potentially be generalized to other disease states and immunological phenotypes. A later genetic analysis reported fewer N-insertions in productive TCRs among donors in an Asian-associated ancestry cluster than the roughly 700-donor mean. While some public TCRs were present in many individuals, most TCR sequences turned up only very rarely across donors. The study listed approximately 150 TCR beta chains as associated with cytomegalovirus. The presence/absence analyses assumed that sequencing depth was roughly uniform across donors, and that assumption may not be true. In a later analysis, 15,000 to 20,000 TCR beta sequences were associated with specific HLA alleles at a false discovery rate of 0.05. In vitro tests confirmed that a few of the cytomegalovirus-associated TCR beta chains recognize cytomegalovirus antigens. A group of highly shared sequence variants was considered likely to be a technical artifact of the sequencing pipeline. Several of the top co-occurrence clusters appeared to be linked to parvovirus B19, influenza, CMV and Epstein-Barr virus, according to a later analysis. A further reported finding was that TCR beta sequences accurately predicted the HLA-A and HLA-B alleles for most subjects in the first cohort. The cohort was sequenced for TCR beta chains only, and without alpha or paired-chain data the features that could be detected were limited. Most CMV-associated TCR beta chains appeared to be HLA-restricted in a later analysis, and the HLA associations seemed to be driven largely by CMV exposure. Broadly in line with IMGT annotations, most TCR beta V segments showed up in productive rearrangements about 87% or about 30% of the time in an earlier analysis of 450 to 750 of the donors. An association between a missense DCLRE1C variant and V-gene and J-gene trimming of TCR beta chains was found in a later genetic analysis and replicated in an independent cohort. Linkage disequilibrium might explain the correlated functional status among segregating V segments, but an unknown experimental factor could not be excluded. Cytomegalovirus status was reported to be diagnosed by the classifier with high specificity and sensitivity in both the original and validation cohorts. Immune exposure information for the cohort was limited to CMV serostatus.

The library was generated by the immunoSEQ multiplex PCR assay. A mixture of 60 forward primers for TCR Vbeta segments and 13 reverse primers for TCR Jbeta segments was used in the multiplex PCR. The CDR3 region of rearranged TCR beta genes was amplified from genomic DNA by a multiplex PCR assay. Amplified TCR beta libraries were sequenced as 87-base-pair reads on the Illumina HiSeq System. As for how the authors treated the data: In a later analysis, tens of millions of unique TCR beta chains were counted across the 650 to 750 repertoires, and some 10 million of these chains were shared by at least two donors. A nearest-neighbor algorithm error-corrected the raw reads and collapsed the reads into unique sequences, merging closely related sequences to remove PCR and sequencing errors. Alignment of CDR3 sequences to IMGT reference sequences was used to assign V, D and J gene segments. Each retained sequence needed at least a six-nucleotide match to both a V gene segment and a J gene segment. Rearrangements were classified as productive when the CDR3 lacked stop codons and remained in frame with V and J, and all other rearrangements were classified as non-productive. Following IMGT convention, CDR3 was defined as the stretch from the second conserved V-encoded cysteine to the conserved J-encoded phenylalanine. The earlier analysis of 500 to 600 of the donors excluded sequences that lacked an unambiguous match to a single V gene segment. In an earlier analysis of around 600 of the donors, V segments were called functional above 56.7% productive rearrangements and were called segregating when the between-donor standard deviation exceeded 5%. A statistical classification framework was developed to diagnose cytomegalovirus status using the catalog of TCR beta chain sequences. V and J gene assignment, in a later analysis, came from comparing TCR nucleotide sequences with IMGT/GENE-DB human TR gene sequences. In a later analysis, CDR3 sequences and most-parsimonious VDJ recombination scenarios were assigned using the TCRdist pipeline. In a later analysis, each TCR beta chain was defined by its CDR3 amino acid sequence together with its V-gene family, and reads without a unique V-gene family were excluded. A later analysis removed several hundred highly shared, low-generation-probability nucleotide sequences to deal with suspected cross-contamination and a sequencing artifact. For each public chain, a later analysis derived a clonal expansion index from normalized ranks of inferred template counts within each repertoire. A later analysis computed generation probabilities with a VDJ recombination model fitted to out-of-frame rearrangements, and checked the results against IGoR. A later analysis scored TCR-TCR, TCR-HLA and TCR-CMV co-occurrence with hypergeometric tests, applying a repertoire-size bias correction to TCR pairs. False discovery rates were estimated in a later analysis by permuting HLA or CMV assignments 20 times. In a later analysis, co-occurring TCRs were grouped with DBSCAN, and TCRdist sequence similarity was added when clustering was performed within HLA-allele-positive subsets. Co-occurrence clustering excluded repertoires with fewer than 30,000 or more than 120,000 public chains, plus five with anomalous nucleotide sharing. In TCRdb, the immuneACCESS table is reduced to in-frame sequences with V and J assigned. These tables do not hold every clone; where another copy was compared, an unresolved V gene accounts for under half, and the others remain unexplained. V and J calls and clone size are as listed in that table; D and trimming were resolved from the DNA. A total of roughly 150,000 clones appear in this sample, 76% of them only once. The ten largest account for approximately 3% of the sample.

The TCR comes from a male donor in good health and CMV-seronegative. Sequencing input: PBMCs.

The DNA reads TGTGCCAGCAGCAAGGGCGGGAGTGGGAACACCGGGGAGCTGTTTTTT. Its protein reads: CASSKGGSGNTGELFF. The chain is made from TRBV21-1 and TRBJ2-2; the table names TRBD2, a call not compared with the DNA. TRBV21-1 is a pseudogene segment. Inclusive of the bounding cysteine and phenylalanine, the CDR3 is 16 residues long. Just the 48-base CDR3 DNA is kept, in frame starting at base 1.